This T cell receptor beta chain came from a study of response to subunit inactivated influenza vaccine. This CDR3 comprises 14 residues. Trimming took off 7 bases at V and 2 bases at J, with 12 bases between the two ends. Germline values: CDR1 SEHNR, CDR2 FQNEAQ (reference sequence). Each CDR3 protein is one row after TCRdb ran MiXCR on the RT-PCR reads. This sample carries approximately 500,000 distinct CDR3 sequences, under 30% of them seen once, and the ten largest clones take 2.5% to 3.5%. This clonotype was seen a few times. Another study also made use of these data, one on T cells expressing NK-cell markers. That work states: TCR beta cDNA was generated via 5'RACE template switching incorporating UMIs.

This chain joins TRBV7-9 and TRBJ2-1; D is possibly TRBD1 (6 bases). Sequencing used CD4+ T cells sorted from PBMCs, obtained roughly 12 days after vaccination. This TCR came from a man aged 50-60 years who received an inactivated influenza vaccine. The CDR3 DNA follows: TGTGCCAGCACCCAACAGGGACCCTACAATGAGCAGTTCTTC. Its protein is CASTQQGPYNEQFF. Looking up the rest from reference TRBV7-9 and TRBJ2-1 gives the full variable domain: DTGVSQNPRHKITKRGQNVTFRCDPISEHNRLYWYRQTLGQGPEFLTYFQNEAQLEKSRLLSDRFSAERPKGSFSTLEIQRTEQGDSAMYLCASTQQGPYNEQFFGPGTRLTVL.